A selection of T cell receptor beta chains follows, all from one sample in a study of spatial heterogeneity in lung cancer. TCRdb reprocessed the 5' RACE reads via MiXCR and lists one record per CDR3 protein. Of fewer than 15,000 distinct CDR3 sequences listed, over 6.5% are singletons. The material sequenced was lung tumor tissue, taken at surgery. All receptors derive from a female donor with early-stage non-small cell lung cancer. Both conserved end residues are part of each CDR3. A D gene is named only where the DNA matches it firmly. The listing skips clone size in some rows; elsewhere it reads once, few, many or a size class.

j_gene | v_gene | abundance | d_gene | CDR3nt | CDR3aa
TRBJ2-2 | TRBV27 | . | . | TGTGCCCTTAACCGGTACTTGCCTGAGTGCACCGGGGAGCTGTTTTTT | CALNRYLPECTGELFF
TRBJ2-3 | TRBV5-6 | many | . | TGTGCCAGCAGCGTCGGGACAACAGATACGCAGTATTTT | CASSVGTTDTQYF
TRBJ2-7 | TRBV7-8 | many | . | TGTGCCAGCACCCACCGGGACACTACCTACGAGCAGTACTTC | CASTHRDTTYEQYF
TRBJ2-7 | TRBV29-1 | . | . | TGCAGCGTTTACCCTCATCGGACAGATCCATACCAGCTAAGAGGGGTCGTCGGTTTCGAGCAGTACTTC | CSVYPHRTDPYQLRGVVGFEQYF
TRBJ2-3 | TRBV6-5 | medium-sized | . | TGTGCCAGCAGCCTCGCTGATACGCAGTATTTT | CASSLADTQYF
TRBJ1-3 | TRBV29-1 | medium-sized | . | TGCAGCGTTGCTACAGACCCTGGAAACACCATATATTTT | CSVATDPGNTIYF
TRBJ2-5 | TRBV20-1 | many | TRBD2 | TGCAGTGCTGAAACTAGCGGGGGACTGAAGACCCAGTACTTC | CSAETSGGLKTQYF
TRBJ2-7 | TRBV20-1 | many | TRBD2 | TGCAGTGCCGGGGGGACGGGAGGTTTCTCCTACGAGCAGTACTTC | CSAGGTGGFSYEQYF
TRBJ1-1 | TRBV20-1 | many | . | TGCAGTGTCGGAAGGAGGTTAGGAACCATGGGGAACACTGAAGCTTTCTTT | CSVGRRLGTMGNTEAFF
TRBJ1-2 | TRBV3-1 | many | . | TGTGCCAGCAGCCAAGGAACCCGGACCGCTCTAGACACCTTC | CASSQGTRTALDTF
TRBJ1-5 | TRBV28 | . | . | TGTGCCAGCAGTTGGGGCCGCCAGCCCCAGCATTTT | CASSWGRQPQHF
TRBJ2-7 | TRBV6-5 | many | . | TGTGCCAGCAGTTACGGGGAGCGGTTGGGTGAGCAGTACTTC | CASSYGERLGEQYF
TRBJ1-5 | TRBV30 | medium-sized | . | TGTGCCTGGAGTCACGAGGGGTATAGCAATCAGCCCCAGCATTTT | CAWSHEGYSNQPQHF
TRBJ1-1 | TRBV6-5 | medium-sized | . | TGTGCCAGCAGTTACTTGTCAGGGGACACTGAAGCTTTCTTT | CASSYLSGDTEAFF
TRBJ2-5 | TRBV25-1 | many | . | TGTGCCAGCAGTCGGGGGGCGTCCCAAACCCAGTACTTC | CASSRGASQTQYF
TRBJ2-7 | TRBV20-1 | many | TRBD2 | TGCAGTGCTAGAGATCTGGCGGGAGGGCATATAAGAGGCGAGCAGTACTTC | CSARDLAGGHIRGEQYF
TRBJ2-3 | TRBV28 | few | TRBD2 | TGTGCCAGCAGACCGACTAGCGGGATATATACGCAGTATTTT | CASRPTSGIYTQYF
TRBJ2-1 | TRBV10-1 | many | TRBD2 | TGCGCCAGCAGTGATTCTAGCGGGGTGCCATCCAATGAGCAGTTCTTC | CASSDSSGVPSNEQFF
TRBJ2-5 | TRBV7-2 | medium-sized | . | TGTGCCAGCAGCTTAGTTTCTCGTGGACGGGTCAAAGAGACCCAGTACTTC | CASSLVSRGRVKETQYF
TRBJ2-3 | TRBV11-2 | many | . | TGTGCCAGCAGCTTAAATCCTACCCGGTCCGATACGCAGTATTTT | CASSLNPTRSDTQYF
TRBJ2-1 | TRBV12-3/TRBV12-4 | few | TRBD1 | TGTGCCAGCAGTCCCCGCCGTGGACAGGATGAGCAGTTCTTC | CASSPRRGQDEQFF
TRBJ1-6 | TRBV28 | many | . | TGTGCCAGCAGTTTATGGTTACAGGGTAATTCACCCCTCCACTTT | CASSLWLQGNSPLHF
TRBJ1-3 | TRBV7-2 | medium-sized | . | TGTGCCAGCAGCTTGGCGGGGGCCGGCCCCCCGTATTTT | CASSLAGAGPPYF
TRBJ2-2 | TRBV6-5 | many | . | TGTGCCAGCAGTTACTCTATGACCGGGGAGCTGTTTTTT | CASSYSMTGELFF
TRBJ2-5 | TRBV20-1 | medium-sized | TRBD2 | TGCAGTGCTAGGGGACTAGCGGGGCCGCAAGAGACCCAGTACTTC | CSARGLAGPQETQYF
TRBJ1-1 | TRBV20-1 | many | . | TGCAGTGCTAGAGTGACGGACAGGAACACTGAAGCTTTCTTT | CSARVTDRNTEAFF
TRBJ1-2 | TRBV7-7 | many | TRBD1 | TGTGCTAGCAGCTTAGTCGAAGTGGGACAGGGTTACTATGGCTACACCTTC | CASSLVEVGQGYYGYTF
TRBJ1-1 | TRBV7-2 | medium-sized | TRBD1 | TGTGCCAGCAGCCCCCCTGCGGGACAGGGGGCAAATGAAGCTTTCTTT | CASSPPAGQGANEAFF
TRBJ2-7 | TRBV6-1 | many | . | TGTGCCAGCGCCAGAGCAGGACAGAGTTACTACGAGCAGTACTTC | CASARAGQSYYEQYF
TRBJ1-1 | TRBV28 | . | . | TGTGCCAGCAGTTTACAGAACACTGAAGCTTTCTTT | CASSLQNTEAFF
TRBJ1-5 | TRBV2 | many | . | TGTGCCAGCAGTTTGGACCGCGACGATCAGCCCCAGCATTTT | CASSLDRDDQPQHF
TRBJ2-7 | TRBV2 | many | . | TGTGCCAGCTCCTATTCCTACGAGCAGTACTTC | CASSYSYEQYF
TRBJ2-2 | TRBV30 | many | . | TGTGCCTGGCAGCGGCAGACGGCCGGGGAGCTGTTTTTT | CAWQRQTAGELFF
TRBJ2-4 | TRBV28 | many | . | TGTGCCAGCAGCCCATGGGGGCGGGGGCGCGCCAAAAACATTCAGTACTTC | CASSPWGRGRAKNIQYF
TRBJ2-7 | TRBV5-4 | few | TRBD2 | TGTGCCAGCAGCCGTAGCGGGAGGGCCGCCTACGAGCAGTACTTC | CASSRSGRAAYEQYF
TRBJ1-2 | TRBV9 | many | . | TGTGCCAGCAGCGGGGATACAGCTGGCTACACCTTC | CASSGDTAGYTF
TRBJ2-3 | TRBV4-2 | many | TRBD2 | TGTGCCAGCAGCCAAGAGTCGGCTAGCGGGAGCACAGATACGCAGTATTTT | CASSQESASGSTDTQYF
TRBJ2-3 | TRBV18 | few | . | TGTGCCAGCTCACCACAAACAGATACGCAGTATTTT | CASSPQTDTQYF
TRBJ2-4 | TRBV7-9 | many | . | TGTGCCAGCAGCTTAAAAACAGGGATAAACGTTCAGTACTTC | CASSLKTGINVQYF
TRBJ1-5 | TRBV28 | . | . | TGTGCCACCCATCATCGGGGCGCTAATCAGCCCCAGCATTTT | CATHHRGANQPQHF
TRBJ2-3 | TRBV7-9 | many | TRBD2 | TGTGCCAGCAGCTTAGAGCCGGCTAGCGGGACGCAGTATTTT | CASSLEPASGTQYF
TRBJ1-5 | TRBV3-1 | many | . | TGTGCCAGCAGCGAAAGTGCGGGCCAGCCCCAGCATTTT | CASSESAGQPQHF
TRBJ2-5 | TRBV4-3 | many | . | TGCGCCAGCAGCCAAAAATTCAACAGTCCACAAGAGACCCAGTACTTC | CASSQKFNSPQETQYF
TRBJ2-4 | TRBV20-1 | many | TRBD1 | TGCGGGAACAGGGGGATCGATACCAAAAACATTCAGTACTTC | CGNRGIDTKNIQYF
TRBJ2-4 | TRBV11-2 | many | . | TGTGCCAGCAGCTTTTCAGACGTAAACATTCAGTACTTC | CASSFSDVNIQYF
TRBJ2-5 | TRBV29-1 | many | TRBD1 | TGCAGCGGATACAGGGGCGGCGAGACCCAGTACTTC | CSGYRGGETQYF
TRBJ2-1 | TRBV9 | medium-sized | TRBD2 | TGTGCCAGCAGCCCACTAGCGGGAGGCCCAGAGAATGAGCAGTTCTTC | CASSPLAGGPENEQFF
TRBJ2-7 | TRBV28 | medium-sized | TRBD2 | TGTGCCAGCAGCTCCCGGACTAGCGGGAAGCCCTACGAGCAGTACTTC | CASSSRTSGKPYEQYF
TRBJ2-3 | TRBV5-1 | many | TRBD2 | TGCGCCAGCAGCTTGGAATTAGCGGGAACCGGGGTGGATACGCAGTATTTT | CASSLELAGTGVDTQYF
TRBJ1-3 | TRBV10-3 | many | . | TGTGCCATCAGGGGACGGGACTCTGGAAACACCATATATTTT | CAIRGRDSGNTIYF
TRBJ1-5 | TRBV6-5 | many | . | TGTGCCAGCAGTGTCCGGACTTGGGGCAAGATATTCAATCAGCCCCAGCATTTT | CASSVRTWGKIFNQPQHF
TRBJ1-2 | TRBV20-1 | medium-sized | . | TGCAGTGCTCACGCAGGGCTGGTCGACTATGGCTACACCTTC | CSAHAGLVDYGYTF
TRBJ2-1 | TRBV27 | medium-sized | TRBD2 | TGTGCCAGCAGTTTATCCCCTATATCCGCCGTAGCGGGAGCCTCTCGGGGGAATGAGCAGTTCTTC | CASSLSPISAVAGASRGNEQFF
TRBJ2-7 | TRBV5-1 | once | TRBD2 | TGCGCCAGCAGCGCTAGCGGGAGATACGAGCAGTACTTC | CASSASGRYEQYF
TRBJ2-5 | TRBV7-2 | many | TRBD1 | TGTGCCAGCAGCCCGACAACAGGGGGCCCGCCGTACTTC | CASSPTTGGPPYF
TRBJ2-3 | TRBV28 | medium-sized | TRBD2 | TGTGCCAGCAGTAGACTAGCGCCCCGAATAGATACGCAGTATTTT | CASSRLAPRIDTQYF
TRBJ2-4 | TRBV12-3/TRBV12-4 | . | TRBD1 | TGTGCCAGCAGCCTGACCTCCGGACAGGGGGATCCGTACTTC | CASSLTSGQGDPYF